The 15 T cell receptor beta chains in this list originate from one sample, sequenced in a study of shared clonotypes between healthy human individuals. The table came from immunoSEQ multiplex PCR; TCRdb's copy has only in-frame clones and leaves some out. The sample yields 450,000 to 500,000 clones, around 85% seen once. Sequenced input: PBMCs. The receptors derive from a woman aged 40 to 50 in good health. Some clones in this sample may be carry-over from other donors' samples.

The rearrangement joins TRBV7-9 to TRBJ2-2; no clear D. Trimming pared 2 bases from V and 2 bases from J, leaving 6 bases between. The CDR3 contains 14 residues. The germline CDR1 and CDR2 sequences are SEHNR and FQNEAQ (reference sequence). CDR3 loop: CASSLLGNTGELFF. The CDR3 DNA follows: TGTGCCAGCAGCTTATTAGGTAACACCGGGGAGCTGTTTTTT.

As regards this clone: A far larger clone is one base from this, pointing to a likely read error. Since no conserved phenylalanine or tryptophan closes the CDR3, a read error is the likely cause. CDR3 nucleotide sequence: TGTGCCAGCAGCCGGGAGGGAGGGCCTAATGAAAAACTGTTTTCT. This encodes CASSREGGPNEKLFS. The chain recombines TRBV5-4 with TRBJ1-4; no clear D. CDR1 is SGHNT, CDR2 YYREEE, per germline (reference sequence). Trimming left V 4 bases short and J 3 bases short, with 13 bases between. CDR3 length: 15 amino acids.

The V call is TRBV6-1, the J call TRBJ2-6; possibly TRBD1 for D (6 bases). Germline-derived CDR1 and CDR2 are MNHNS and SASEGT. The CDR3 runs to 15 residues. Trimming left V 5 bases short and J 1 base short, with 9 bases between. CDR3 protein: CASSNRVSGANVLTF. Here the CDR3 DNA reads TGTGCCAGCAGTAACAGGGTATCTGGGGCCAACGTCCTGACTTTC.

This rearrangement joins TRBV9 to TRBJ2-3, with a weak D call TRBD2 (6 bases). The CDR3 is 15 residues long. V lost 0 bases and J 4 bases, leaving 12 bases between the germline ends. Per germline, CDR1 SGDLS and CDR2 YYNGEE. The CDR3 region has the DNA TGTGCCAGCAGCGTAGCATCCGGGAGTGCAGATACGCAGTATTTT. This gives the protein CASSVASGSADTQYF. The variable domain in full, with the rest retrieved from reference TRBV9 and TRBJ2-3, is DSGVTQTPKHLITATGQRVTLRCSPRSGDLSVYWYQQSLDQGLQFLIQYYNGEERAKGNILERFSAQQFPDLHSELNLSSLELGDSALYFCASSVASGSADTQYFGPGTRLTVL.

Only one count was recorded for this clone. The chain has TRBV5-1 and TRBJ2-4; 8 positions agree with TRBD2. After removal of 2 bases from V and 6 bases from J, the junction contained 10 bases not matched to a gene. This CDR3 contains 16 residues. The germline CDR1 and CDR2 sequences are SGHRS and YFSETQ. The CDR3 sequence is CASSFPPSGGGNIQYF. CDR3 in DNA: TGCGCCAGCAGCTTCCCGCCGAGCGGGGGCGGAAACATTCAGTACTTC.

This clone has a handful of counts. This likely traces to a read error, being one base from a far larger clone. The rearrangement links TRBV29-1 to TRBJ1-1; a possible D gene is TRBD1 (6 bases). Germline CDR1 SQVTM, CDR2 ANQGSEA. This CDR3 has 13 amino acids. V shed 7 bases and J shed 0 bases, with 12 bases lying between them. The CDR3 region has the DNA TGCAGCGCAGTACAGGGAATGAACACTGAAGCTTTCTTT. It codes for CSAVQGMNTEAFF.

The CDR3 DNA reads as TGTGCCAGCAGCTTATCTAGCGGAGGTTCCTACAATGAGCAGTTCTTC. Protein product: CASSLSSGGSYNEQFF. The genes are TRBV7-2 and TRBJ2-1; 7 bases line up with TRBD2. Germline-derived CDR1 and CDR2 are SGHTA and FQGNSA. The junction had 5 bases not matched to a gene; V was cut back by 2 bases and J by 1 base. The CDR3 sequence is 16 residues long.

To note about this clone: This may stem from a read error, because a much larger clone lies one nucleotide away. The identical CDR3 is also encoded by other nucleotide sequences in the sample. CDR3 DNA sequence: TGTGCCAGCAGTGACTCCTACGAGCAGTACTTC. This translates into CASSDSYEQYF. This chain links TRBV6-1 with TRBJ2-7, with D hard to call. The CDR3 is 11 amino acids. Germline V gives CDR1 MNHNS, CDR2 SASEGT. The germline V and J ends were trimmed by 3 bases and 0 bases, with 0 bases remaining between them.

The rearrangement uses TRBV2 and TRBJ2-2, with D possibly being TRBD1 or TRBD2 (5 bases each). Germline V gene sequence: CDR1 SNHLY, CDR2 FYNNEI. V was clipped by 4 bases and J by 6 bases, with 18 bases between them. The CDR3 consists of 16 residues. CDR3 loop: CASSARGTRGAGELFF. The CDR3 DNA is TGTGCCAGCAGTGCCAGAGGGACGAGGGGTGCCGGGGAGCTGTTTTTT.

The CDR3 loop is CASSLRTGKGTDTQYF. DNA for the CDR3: TGTGCCAGCAGTTTACGGACAGGGAAGGGCACAGATACGCAGTATTTT. The genes are TRBV28 and TRBJ2-3, with 8 bases identical to TRBD1. Germline V gene lookup returns CDR1 MDHEN and CDR2 SYDVKM. The V segment lost 2 bases and the J segment 1 base; nucleotides outside the gene matches: 5. The CDR3 covers 16 residues. Full variable domain (rest looked up from reference TRBV28 and TRBJ2-3): DVKVTQSSRYLVKRTGEKVFLECVQDMDHENMFWYRQDPGLGLRLIYFSYDVKMKEKGDIPEGYSVSREKKERFSLILESASTNQTSMYLCASSLRTGKGTDTQYFGPGTRLTVL.

For this clone: A far larger clone is off by one base, so a read error is likely. The chain uses TRBV10-3 and TRBJ2-1, with D unresolved. V was clipped by 3 bases and J by 0 bases, with 6 bases between them. The CDR3 is made up of 14 amino acids. Germline assignment: CDR1 ENHRY and CDR2 SYGVKD. The CDR3 nucleotides read TGTGCCATCAGTGAAGAGAGCTCCTACAATGAGCAGTTCTTC. Translated: CAISEESSYNEQFF.

V is TRBV5-1 and J is TRBJ2-1; 14 positions agree with TRBD2. Germline V gives CDR1 SGHRS, CDR2 YFSETQ. The trim removed 4 bases at V and 8 bases at J, leaving 5 bases unmatched. CDR3 size: 15 residues. The CDR3 loop is CASSPGLAGVDEQFF. The CDR3 DNA follows: TGCGCCAGCAGCCCGGGACTAGCGGGAGTTGATGAGCAGTTCTTC.

For this clone: It differs at one base from a far larger clone, so likely a read error. The J gene is TRBJ1-1, the V gene TRBV4-3; D unclear. Germline CDR1 is LGHNA and CDR2 is YSLEER. V lost 1 base to trimming and J lost 5 bases, with 26 bases between them. The CDR3 spans 19 residues. The CDR3: CASSQGNSAGLTGGTEAFF. As DNA, the CDR3 is TGCGCCAGCAGCCAAGGTAATTCGGCAGGCCTCACGGGAGGGACTGAAGCTTTCTTT.

A word on this clone: Only one base separates this from a far larger clonotype, so it likely reflects a read error. Since the CDR3 does not end with the conserved phenylalanine or tryptophan, this likely comes from a read error. The rearrangement links TRBV29-1 to TRBJ1-1; TRBD1 is a possible D gene (6 bases). CDR1 SQVTM and CDR2 ANQGSEA come from the germline V gene. Deletions cut 4 bases from V and 4 bases from J, with 13 bases between. The CDR3 runs 13 residues. CDR3 sequence reads: CSVAQGSGTEAFS. CDR3 coding DNA: TGCAGCGTTGCACAGGGCAGCGGCACTGAAGCTTTCTCT.

This clone was detected only once. J is TRBJ2-7 and V is TRBV7-9; D remains unclear. The germline CDR1 and CDR2 sequences are SEHNR and FQNEAQ (reference sequence). The V gene lost 4 bases and the J gene lost 2 bases, with 6 bases spanning the gap. CDR3 length: 12 amino acids. The CDR3 here is CASSSAAYEQYF. CDR3 DNA: TGTGCCAGCAGCTCGGCTGCCTACGAGCAGTACTTC.